These 5 T cell receptor beta chains were sequenced from one sample in a study of blood T cells in healthy people across ages. Using a J-beta primer mix together with a sample-barcoded 5' primer, a second PCR was run for about 6 to 12 cycles. TCRdb re-called the 5' RACE reads with MiXCR, one entry per CDR3 protein. This sample has around 1.1 million distinct CDR3 sequences, with more than 30% found just once. The sample taken for sequencing was blood. These receptors originate from a man younger than 35 in good health.

The chain is built from TRBV20-1 and TRBJ2-7; D possibly corresponds to TRBD1 (6 bases). Trimming shortened V by 3 bases and J by 10 bases, and 19 bases separated the two germline ends. CDR3 length equals 13 residues. Germline CDR1 reads DFQATT; CDR2 reads SNEGSKA (reference sequence). In DNA, the CDR3 is TGCAGTGCTAGGGCACAGGGCAGTAAGTCCCAGTACTTC. It yields the protein CSARAQGSKSQYF.

This clonotype appeared a few times. This chain joins TRBV2 and TRBJ2-5; TRBD1 is a possible D gene (6 bases). This CDR3 is 14 amino acids long. Germline V lookup: CDR1 SNHLY, CDR2 FYNNEI. Trimming pared 3 bases from V and 2 bases from J, leaving 10 bases between. The CDR3 reads CASSEDRSQETQYF. CDR3 DNA: TGTGCCAGCAGTGAGGACAGATCTCAAGAGACCCAGTACTTC.

The chain couples TRBV20-1 to TRBJ2-1, with a tentative D call TRBD2 (5 bases). Trimming pared 6 bases from V and 0 bases from J, leaving 12 bases between. The CDR3 is 14 amino acids. The germline V gene encodes CDR1 DFQATT and CDR2 SNEGSKA (reference sequence). The CDR3: CSARGPGSYNEQFF. CDR3 nucleotides: TGCAGTGCCCGGGGTCCCGGCTCCTACAATGAGCAGTTCTTC.

Remarks on this clonotype: A read error may produce the germline difference seen at one junction end. CDR3 DNA sequence: TGCAATGCTAGAGCCAGGGGTGACACTGAAGCTTTCTTT. Amino acids: CNARARGDTEAFF. The V gene is TRBV20-1, the J gene TRBJ1-1; weak D call: TRBD1 (6 bases). In germline, CDR1 is DFQATT, CDR2 SNEGSKA (reference sequence). The CDR3 runs to 13 residues.

The chain combines TRBV7-2 with TRBJ1-2; the D gene is possibly TRBD1 (5 bases). Between the trimmed V and J ends, which lost 1 base and 2 bases, there was a span of 20 bases. This CDR3 contains 18 residues. Germline lookup yields CDR1 SGHTA and CDR2 FQGNSA. The CDR3 sequence is CASSLGSRRTGLNYGYTF. The CDR3 DNA is TGTGCCAGCAGCTTAGGCTCCAGGCGGACGGGGCTAAACTATGGCTACACCTTC. The variable domain in full, with the rest retrieved from reference TRBV7-2 and TRBJ1-2, is GAGVSQSPSNKVTEKGKDVELRCDPISGHTALYWYRQSLGQGLEFLIYFQGNSAPDKSGLPSDRFSAERTGGSVSTLTIQRTQQEDSAVYLCASSLGSRRTGLNYGYTFGSGTRLTVV.